This entry concerns a single T cell receptor beta chain. Antigen: not known. The data originate from a study of T cells in localized non-small cell lung cancer. The data were produced by immunoSEQ multiplex PCR, yet TCRdb's version contains in-frame clones alone and is incomplete. The sample records approximately 20,000 clones, 70% to 90% being singletons. V was cut by 4 bases and J by 4 bases, with 8 bases left in between. Germline values: CDR1 SGHAT, CDR2 FQNNGV. The CDR3 covers 12 residues. Findings and caveats of the study: Multi-region tumor sequencing was not done, so intratumor heterogeneity could not be excluded. Overall survival was longer when the density of T cells in the blood was higher. Maximal T cell clonality occurred in uninvolved adjacent lung, with tumor ranking below it. Median around 56 top-100 tumor clones were shared with paired adjacent lung.

The J gene is TRBJ2-7, the V gene TRBV11-2; the D gene could be TRBD1 or TRBD2 (5 bases each). The sequencing used peripheral blood, collected before any cancer treatment. The clonotype comes from a man aged 35 to 70 with stage I lung adenocarcinoma. This CDR3 reads CASSSEGYEQYF. The CDR3, as DNA: TGTGCCAGCAGCTCAGAGGGGTACGAGCAGTACTTC.